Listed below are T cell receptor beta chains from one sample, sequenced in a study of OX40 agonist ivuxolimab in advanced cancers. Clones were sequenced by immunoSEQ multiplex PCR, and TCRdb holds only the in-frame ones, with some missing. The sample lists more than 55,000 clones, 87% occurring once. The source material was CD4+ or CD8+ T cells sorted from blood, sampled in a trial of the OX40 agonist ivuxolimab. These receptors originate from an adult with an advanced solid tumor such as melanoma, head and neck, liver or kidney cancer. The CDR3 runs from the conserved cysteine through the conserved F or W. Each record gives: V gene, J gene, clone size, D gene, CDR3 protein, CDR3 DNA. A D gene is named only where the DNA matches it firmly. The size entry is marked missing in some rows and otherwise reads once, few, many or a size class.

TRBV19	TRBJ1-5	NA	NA	CASSMGWAGSSNQPQHF	TGTGCCAGTAGTATGGGGTGGGCAGGGTCTAGCAATCAGCCCCAGCATTTT
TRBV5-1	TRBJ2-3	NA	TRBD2	CASSPGGAGLTDTQYF	TGCGCCAGCAGCCCTGGCGGAGCGGGGCTCACAGATACGCAGTATTTT
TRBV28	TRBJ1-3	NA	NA	CASSSGGSSGNTIYF	TGTGCCAGCAGTAGCGGGGGCAGCTCTGGAAACACCATATATTTT
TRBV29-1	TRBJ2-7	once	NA	CSVRDGSSYEQYF	TGCAGCGTTCGGGACGGAAGCTCCTACGAGCAGTACTTC
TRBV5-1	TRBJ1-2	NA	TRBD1	CASRLGIPGQGYGYTF	TGCGCCAGCCGATTGGGGATACCGGGACAGGGGTACGGCTACACCTTC
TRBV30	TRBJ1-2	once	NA	CAWTGTNNYGYTF	TGTGCCTGGACCGGGACAAATAACTATGGCTACACCTTC
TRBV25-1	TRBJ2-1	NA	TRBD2	CASSLGTSGRRNEQFF	TGTGCCAGCAGCCTAGGGACTAGCGGGAGGAGAAATGAGCAGTTCTTC
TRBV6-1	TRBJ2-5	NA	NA	CASSEPDSWLTSQYF	TGTGCCAGCAGTGAACCAGACAGCTGGTTGACGTCCCAGTACTTC
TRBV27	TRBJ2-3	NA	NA	CASRSEVGTQYF	TGTGCCAGCAGGTCTGAGGTTGGTACGCAGTATTTT
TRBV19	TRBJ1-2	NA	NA	CASTTGTLFTF	TGTGCCAGTACCACCGGGACCCTTTTCACCTTC
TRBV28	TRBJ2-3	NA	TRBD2	CASNTYGAGGPRTQYF	TGTGCCAGCAATACCTATGGAGCGGGGGGGCCTCGTACGCAGTATTTT
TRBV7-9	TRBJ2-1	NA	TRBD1	CASSYLPGQGLNEQFF	TGTGCCAGCAGCTATCTCCCCGGACAGGGTCTCAATGAGCAGTTCTTC
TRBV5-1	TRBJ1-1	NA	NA	CASSLDVTDVSNTEAFF	TGCGCCAGCAGCTTGGACGTTACCGACGTTTCGAACACTGAAGCTTTCTTT
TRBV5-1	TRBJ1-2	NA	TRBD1	CASSLDRFGDREDGYTF	TGCGCCAGCAGCTTGGATAGGTTTGGGGACAGGGAGGATGGCTACACCTTC
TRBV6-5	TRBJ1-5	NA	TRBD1	CASSYSRTGPQHF	TGTGCCAGCAGTTACTCGCGGACAGGGCCCCAGCATTTT
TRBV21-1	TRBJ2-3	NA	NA	CASSKVDTDTQYF	TGTGCCAGCAGCAAAGTAGACACAGATACGCAGTATTTT
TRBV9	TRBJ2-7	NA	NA	CASSDDSPYEQYF	TGTGCCAGCAGCGACGACAGTCCCTACGAGCAGTACTTC
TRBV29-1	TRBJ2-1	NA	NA	CSVEGFGEQFF	TGCAGCGTTGAAGGATTCGGCGAGCAGTTCTTC
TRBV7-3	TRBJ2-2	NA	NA	CASSLARGGSTGELFF	TGTGCCAGCAGCTTAGCCCGAGGGGGGAGCACCGGGGAGCTGTTTTTT
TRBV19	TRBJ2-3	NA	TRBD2	CASRLKAGLVTDTQYF	TGTGCCAGTAGGCTGAAAGCGGGACTTGTCACAGATACGCAGTATTTT
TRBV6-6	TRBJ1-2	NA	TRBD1	CASSLDRGLFYF	TGTGCCAGCAGTTTGGACAGGGGCCTATTCTATTTC
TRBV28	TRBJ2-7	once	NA	CASSFPPDRSSYEQYF	TGTGCCAGCAGTTTCCCTCCGGACAGAAGCTCCTACGAGCAGTACTTC
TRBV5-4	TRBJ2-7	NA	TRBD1	CASSPLYTGEGEQYF	TGTGCCAGCAGCCCCCTCTACACAGGGGAAGGGGAGCAGTACTTC
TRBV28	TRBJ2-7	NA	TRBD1	CASSSQGFSYEQYF	TGTGCCAGCAGTTCACAGGGGTTCTCGTACGAGCAGTACTTC
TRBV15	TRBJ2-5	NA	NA	CATSRGKDKETQYF	TGTGCCACCAGCAGAGGGAAGGATAAAGAGACCCAGTACTTC
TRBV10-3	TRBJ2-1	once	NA	CAISESEKFNEQFF	TGTGCCATCAGTGAGTCGGAGAAGTTCAATGAGCAGTTCTTC
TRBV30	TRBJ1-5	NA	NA	CAWSPPGGFNQPQHF	TGTGCCTGGAGTCCTCCCGGGGGTTTCAATCAGCCCCAGCATTTT
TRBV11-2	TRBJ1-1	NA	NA	CASSLVSGNTEAFF	TGTGCCAGCAGCTTAGTATCGGGTAACACTGAAGCTTTCTTT
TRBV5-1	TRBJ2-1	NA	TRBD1	CASSLARGSSYNEQFF	TGCGCCAGCAGCTTGGCCAGGGGGAGCTCCTACAATGAGCAGTTCTTC
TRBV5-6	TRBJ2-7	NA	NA	CASSLVRGSNTDEQYF	TGTGCCAGCAGCTTGGTTCGGGGGTCTAATACTGATGAGCAGTACTTC
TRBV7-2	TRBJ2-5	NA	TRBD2	CASSLALTSGRGGTQYF	TGTGCCAGCAGCTTAGCGCTGACTAGCGGGAGGGGGGGGACCCAGTACTTC
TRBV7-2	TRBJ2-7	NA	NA	CASSPDFTGISYEQYF	TGTGCCAGCAGCCCTGATTTCACAGGGATCTCCTACGAGCAGTACTTC
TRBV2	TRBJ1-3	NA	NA	CASSKIWEPADTIYF	TGTGCCAGCAGTAAGATTTGGGAGCCGGCAGACACCATATATTTT
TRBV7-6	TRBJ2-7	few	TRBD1	CASSLGQEAVYEQYF	TGTGCCAGCAGCCTGGGACAGGAAGCAGTCTACGAGCAGTACTTC
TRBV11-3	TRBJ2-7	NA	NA	CASSRLITDYEQYF	TGTGCCAGCAGCCGACTAATTACAGATTACGAGCAGTACTTC
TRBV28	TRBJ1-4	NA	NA	CASRPPGTNEKLFF	TGTGCCAGCAGGCCTCCGGGTACTAATGAAAAACTGTTTTTT
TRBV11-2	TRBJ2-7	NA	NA	CASSPLTSLLHEQYF	TGTGCCAGCAGCCCTCTCACTAGCTTGTTACACGAGCAGTACTTC
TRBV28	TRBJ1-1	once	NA	CASSSSGSSNTEAFF	TGTGCCAGCAGCTCATCCGGGAGCTCGAACACTGAAGCTTTCTTT
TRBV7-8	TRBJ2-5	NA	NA	CASSPEGLGKTQYF	TGTGCCAGCAGCCCAGAGGGGTTAGGAAAGACCCAGTACTTC
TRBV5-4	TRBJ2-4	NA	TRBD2	CASSPRTGRDAIQYF	TGTGCCAGCAGCCCCCGGACTGGGAGGGATGCCATTCAGTACTTC
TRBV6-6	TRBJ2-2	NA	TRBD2	CAGRSGEQTTGELFF	TGTGCCGGTAGGAGCGGGGAACAAACCACCGGGGAGCTGTTTTTT
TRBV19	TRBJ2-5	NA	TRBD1	CASRNTGQQIQETQYF	TGTGCCAGTAGGAACACGGGACAGCAAATCCAAGAGACCCAGTACTTC